A selection of T cell receptor beta chains follows, all from one sample in a study of regulatory T cells in long-lasting Graves disease. TCRdb re-called the multiplex PCR reads through MiXCR, storing one row per CDR3 protein. This sample yields over 450,000 distinct CDR3 sequences, of which about 12% are seen a single time; roughly 8.9% belongs to the top ten. These same records also appear under a second study, on T cells in Graves' hyperthyroidism and ophthalmopathy.

Source: peripheral blood mononuclear cells (PBMCs), taken at new diagnosis, from a patient treated with antithyroid drugs. The receptors here all came from a woman in her twenties or thirties with Graves disease. Each CDR3 is given with its conserved first and last residue. A D gene is named only where the DNA matches it firmly. Only part of the rows carry a size: once, few, many, or a class if the clone is expanded.

CDR3 length	V gene	J gene	clone size	D gene	CDR3 protein	CDR3 DNA
14	TRBV5-1	TRBJ2-5	many	.	CASSFGPNKETQYF	TGCGCCAGCAGTTTCGGACCGAATAAAGAGACCCAGTACTTC
14	TRBV2	TRBJ2-3	many	TRBD1	CASGRDRSRDTQYF	TGTGCCAGCGGCCGGGACAGGTCTAGGGATACGCAGTATTTT
14	TRBV29-1	TRBJ1-5	many	TRBD1	CSVAGTGGNQPQHF	TGCAGCGTTGCCGGGACAGGGGGTAATCAGCCCCAGCATTTT
14	TRBV19	TRBJ2-4	.	.	CASSITHWRNIQYF	TGTGCCAGTAGTATCACCCACTGGAGGAACATTCAGTACTTC
17	TRBV20-1	TRBJ1-6	many	.	CSARGLDRSSYNSPLHF	TGCAGTGCTAGAGGACTCGACAGGAGCTCCTATAATTCACCCCTCCACTTT
14	TRBV4-3	TRBJ1-5	few	.	CASSQVRSSQPQHF	TGCGCCAGCAGCCAAGTCAGAAGTTCCCAGCCCCAGCATTTT
14	TRBV12-3/TRBV12-4	TRBJ1-1	many	TRBD1	CASSLHRGNTEAFF	TGTGCCAGCAGTTTGCACAGGGGAAACACTGAAGCTTTCTTT
15	TRBV5-4	TRBJ2-1	.	.	CASLISPLDVYEQFF	TGTGCCAGCCTAATTTCACCCTTAGATGTCTATGAGCAGTTCTTC
16	TRBV3-1	TRBJ2-5	many	TRBD2	CASSQAGLAGAETQYF	TGTGCCAGCAGCCAAGCGGGACTAGCGGGAGCAGAGACCCAGTACTTC
15	TRBV2	TRBJ2-3	.	.	CASSPSSVGTDTQYF	TGTGCCAGCAGCCCCTCTAGCGTAGGCACAGATACGCAGTATTTT
13	TRBV12-3/TRBV12-4	TRBJ1-3	.	.	CASSLVYGGTIYF	TGTGCCAGCAGTTTAGTATATGGAGGCACCATATATTTT
12	TRBV11-3	TRBJ2-7	many	.	CASSAQGYEQYF	TGTGCCAGCTCCGCCCAGGGTTACGAGCAGTACTTC
14	TRBV18	TRBJ2-7	many	TRBD1	CASSPVTGGSEQYF	TGTGCCAGCTCACCGGTGACAGGGGGGTCCGAGCAGTACTTC
14	TRBV12-3/TRBV12-4	TRBJ2-3	.	.	CASRSTAATDTQYF	TGTGCCAGCAGATCCACGGCTGCAACAGATACGCAGTATTTT
15	TRBV6-7	TRBJ2-7	.	.	CASSYMSPGPYEQYF	TGTGCCAGCAGTTACATGTCGCCCGGGCCATACGAGCAGTACTTC
15	TRBV3-1	TRBJ2-1	few	TRBD2	CASSHLAVMDGEQFF	TGTGCCAGCAGCCACCTAGCGGTAATGGATGGTGAGCAGTTCTTC